The entry that follows covers one T cell receptor beta chain sequence. This specimen belongs to a study of CD8 T cells in Susac syndrome. Per the germline V gene, CDR1 is MNHEY and CDR2 is SMNVEV (reference sequence). This CDR3 contains 15 residues. V dropped 1 base and J dropped 5 bases, with 13 bases sitting between them. cDNA came from about 0.46 to 1 ug RNA primed by random hexamers. From the immunoSEQ multiplex PCR reads, TCRdb called clonotypes with MiXCR, one entry per CDR3 protein. Of more than 200,000 distinct CDR3 sequences detected, 90% to 95% appear once; the ten largest clones hold less than 0.075%. The multiple sclerosis control group consisted of treatment-naive patients whose relapsing-remitting disease, which was either stable or active, fulfilled revised McDonald criteria.

Material: CD4+ T cells from PBMCs. V is TRBV27 and J is TRBJ2-3; tentative D call: TRBD2 (5 bases). This receptor was obtained from a human donor with multiple sclerosis. CDR3 loop: CASSLFGGSRDTQYF. CDR3 in DNA: TGTGCCAGCAGTTTATTTGGTGGGAGTAGAGATACGCAGTATTTT.